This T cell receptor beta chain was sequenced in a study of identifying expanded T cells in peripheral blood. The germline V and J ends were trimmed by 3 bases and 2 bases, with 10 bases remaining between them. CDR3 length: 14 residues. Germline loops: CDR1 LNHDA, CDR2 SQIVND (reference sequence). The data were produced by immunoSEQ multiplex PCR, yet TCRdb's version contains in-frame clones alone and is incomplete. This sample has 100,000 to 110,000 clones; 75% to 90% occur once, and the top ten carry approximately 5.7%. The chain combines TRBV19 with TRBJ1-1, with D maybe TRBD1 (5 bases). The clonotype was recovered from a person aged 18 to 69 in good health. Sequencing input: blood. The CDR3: CASSIGRGNTEAFF. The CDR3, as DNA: TGTGCCAGTAGTATCGGGAGGGGAAACACTGAAGCTTTCTTT.